This is a list of T cell receptor beta chains from one sample in a study of technical replicates of blood from a handful of donors. TCRdb's table, derived via immunoSEQ multiplex PCR, lists solely in-frame clones and lacks some. Counted here are 91,000 or so clones, 95% occurring once; the ten biggest clones make up 0.2% to 0.3%. Sequenced input: T cells isolated from PBMCs. All receptors derive from a human donor in good health. Both conserved end residues are part of each CDR3. A D gene is named only where the DNA matches it firmly. The size of a clone is reported for some rows only, either as once, few or many, or as a class for expanded clones.

size	J	V	D	DNA	CDR3
.	TRBJ1-1	TRBV2	.	TGTGCCAGCAGCGCCGCCAGTTTGACTGAAGCTTTCTTT	CASSAASLTEAFF
.	TRBJ2-3	TRBV7-6	TRBD1	TGTGCCAGCAGCGCCCGGGACAGATACACAGATACGCAGTATTTT	CASSARDRYTDTQYF
.	TRBJ1-1	TRBV6-5	TRBD1	TGTGCCAGCCACAGGGGTATGAACACTGAAGCTTTCTTT	CASHRGMNTEAFF
few	TRBJ2-1	TRBV6-4	TRBD1	TGTGCCAGCAGTGACAGGGGACAGGGGGTGAATGAGCAGTTCTTC	CASSDRGQGVNEQFF
.	TRBJ2-1	TRBV6-5	TRBD1	TGTGCCAGCAGTTACTCTGGGGCGACAGGGGACAATGAGCAGTTCTTC	CASSYSGATGDNEQFF
.	TRBJ2-7	TRBV5-4	.	TGTGCCAGCAGTATGCAAGCGGAGGAAAAGTACTTC	CASSMQAEEKYF
once	TRBJ1-2	TRBV28	TRBD1	TGTGCCAGCAGTCAAGGACAGGGGAGACCGCTGACCTTC	CASSQGQGRPLTF
once	TRBJ2-7	TRBV10-3	.	TGTGCCATCAGTGCGACAGAAAGATACGAGCAGTACTTC	CAISATERYEQYF
.	TRBJ2-5	TRBV5-1	TRBD2	TGCGCCAGCAGCCCGCCGGGACTAGCCCGGGAGACCCAGTACTTC	CASSPPGLARETQYF
.	TRBJ1-1	TRBV5-1	.	TGCGCCAGCAGCCCGCCGGGGGGGCGAACTGAAGCTTTCTTT	CASSPPGGRTEAFF
.	TRBJ2-7	TRBV10-1	.	TGCGCCAGCAGTGAGTCTAGGGCGGGGGCGACCTACGAGCAGTACTTC	CASSESRAGATYEQYF
.	TRBJ2-7	TRBV13	TRBD1	TGTGCCAGCACCTCCGGGACAGGGACTTACGAGCAGTACTTC	CASTSGTGTYEQYF
.	TRBJ2-3	TRBV5-1	.	TGCGCCAGCAGCTTGGAGAGGGGGGATACGCAGTATTTT	CASSLERGDTQYF
.	TRBJ2-1	TRBV5-1	TRBD2	TGCGCCAGCAGCCCAACGACTAGCGGGAGGGGTGACAATGAGCAGTTCTTC	CASSPTTSGRGDNEQFF
once	TRBJ2-5	TRBV5-1	.	TGCGCCAGCAAGGGGCTAGACCAAGAGACCCAGTACTTC	CASKGLDQETQYF
.	TRBJ2-1	TRBV19	.	TGTGCCAGTATAGCGCACAATGAGCAGTTCTTC	CASIAHNEQFF
.	TRBJ1-2	TRBV9	.	TGTGCCAGCAGCGTAGCTGACGGAGAGGGGGATGGCTACACCTTC	CASSVADGEGDGYTF
.	TRBJ2-7	TRBV27	.	TGTGCCAGCAGCCTACAGGGAAAATATCACGAGCAGTACTTC	CASSLQGKYHEQYF
.	TRBJ2-3	TRBV6-5	.	TGTGCCAGCAGAGTGCCGGGGGGCACAGATACGCAGTATTTT	CASRVPGGTDTQYF
.	TRBJ2-3	TRBV5-1	TRBD1	TGCGCCAGCAGCTCCAGGACAGGGAGATACACAGATACGCAGTATTTT	CASSSRTGRYTDTQYF
.	TRBJ2-1	TRBV7-3	TRBD1	TGTGCCAGCAGCACCGGGACAGGTTTGTTCTTC	CASSTGTGLFF
.	TRBJ2-3	TRBV11-2	.	TGTGCCAGCAGCTTAGAACGACTTATAGATACGCAGTATTTT	CASSLERLIDTQYF
.	TRBJ1-1	TRBV6-5	.	TGTGCCAGCAGTTACATGGGCCCCACTGAAGCTTTCTTT	CASSYMGPTEAFF
.	TRBJ2-7	TRBV4-1	TRBD1	TGCGCCAGCAGCCAAGCCCTACAGGGGGCTGGATACGAGCAGTACTTC	CASSQALQGAGYEQYF
.	TRBJ2-7	TRBV4-1	TRBD1	TGCGCCAGCAGCAAGGGACAGGGCTCCTACGAGCAGTACTTC	CASSKGQGSYEQYF
.	TRBJ2-3	TRBV5-1	TRBD1	TGCGCCAGCAGCATGGGACAGGGAGGCACAGATACGCAGTATTTT	CASSMGQGGTDTQYF
.	TRBJ2-5	TRBV30	TRBD1	TGTGCCTGGAGAATGACAGGGGCCTTTGTGACCCAGTACTTC	CAWRMTGAFVTQYF
.	TRBJ2-7	TRBV5-1	TRBD2	TGCGCCAGCAGCTTACGGACTAGCGGCCCCTACGAGCAGTACTTC	CASSLRTSGPYEQYF
.	TRBJ2-2	TRBV9	TRBD1	TGTGCCAGCAGCTTGTCCGGGACAGGGACTTCGGCCGGGGAGCTGTTTTTT	CASSLSGTGTSAGELFF
.	TRBJ1-5	TRBV6-1	.	TGTGCCAGCAGTGAAGCGCTACAGCCCCAGCATTTT	CASSEALQPQHF
.	TRBJ1-3	TRBV19	.	TGTGCCAGCCTGAGCTCTGGAAACACCATATATTTT	CASLSSGNTIYF
once	TRBJ2-7	TRBV5-1	TRBD2	TGCGCCAGCAGCTCGGAACCCAGCGGGGGGCTTTACGAGCAGTACTTC	CASSSEPSGGLYEQYF
.	TRBJ1-2	TRBV4-1	.	TGCGCCAGCAGCCGGGGGGACTATGGCTACACCTTC	CASSRGDYGYTF
.	TRBJ2-3	TRBV19	TRBD1	TGTGCCAGTAGTAGGGACAGGATCCCCCCAGATACGCAGTATTTT	CASSRDRIPPDTQYF
.	TRBJ1-6	TRBV6-1	.	TGTGCCAGCAATAGGCGGGATAATTCACCCCTCCACTTT	CASNRRDNSPLHF
.	TRBJ2-7	TRBV6-1	TRBD2	TGTGCCAGCAGTGGTCATACTAGCGGGAGGAACGAGCAGTACTTC	CASSGHTSGRNEQYF
.	TRBJ2-1	TRBV7-8	.	TGTGCGATCATCGGGGGGACATACAATGAGCAGTTCTTC	CAIIGGTYNEQFF